The rows below give T cell receptor beta chains drawn from one sample of a study of cytomegalovirus exposure and HLA in healthy donors. Clones were sequenced by immunoSEQ multiplex PCR, and TCRdb holds only the in-frame ones, with some missing. The repertoire holds approximately 130,000 clones, with about 76% as singletons. Material for sequencing was PBMCs. The receptors here all came from a woman aged 40 to 50 in good health and CMV-seronegative. The CDR3 runs from the conserved cysteine through the conserved F or W. D genes are given only for firm matches. Not every row has a clone size; where given, it reads once, few, many or a size class.

>NA|TRBV4-3|NA|TRBJ2-7
CASSQDAPGSYEQYF
TGCGCCAGCAGCCAAGATGCCCCCGGGTCCTACGAGCAGTACTTC
>NA|TRBV6-6|NA|TRBJ2-7
CASSYEAASSYEQYF
TGTGCCAGCAGTTACGAGGCGGCCAGCTCCTACGAGCAGTACTTC
>NA|TRBV29-1|NA|TRBJ1-2
CSVGEGGRYGYTF
TGCAGCGTTGGGGAGGGGGGACGCTATGGCTACACCTTC
>TRBD1|TRBV9|few|TRBJ2-7
CASSAGQDSYEQYF
TGTGCCAGCAGCGCAGGACAGGACTCCTACGAGCAGTACTTC
>TRBD2|TRBV2|NA|TRBJ2-5
CASSSDSGSWTQYF
TGTGCCAGCAGTAGCGACAGCGGGAGCTGGACCCAGTACTTC
>NA|TRBV27|NA|TRBJ2-7
CASSLLTGPYEQYF
TGTGCCAGCAGTTTACTCACAGGGCCCTACGAGCAGTACTTC
>TRBD2|TRBV4-3|NA|TRBJ2-2
CASSQDLSTSGGLRGELFF
TGCGCCAGCAGCCAAGATCTATCGACTAGCGGGGGGCTCCGTGGGGAGCTGTTTTTT
>NA|TRBV6-6|NA|TRBJ2-7
CASRSAGPLDEQYF
TGTGCCAGCAGATCCGCGGGGCCCCTGGACGAGCAGTACTTC
>TRBD2|TRBV27|NA|TRBJ2-2
CASSLMSGGGSGELFF
TGTGCCAGCAGTTTAATGTCGGGGGGGGGATCCGGGGAGCTGTTTTTT
>TRBD1|TRBV6-1|NA|TRBJ1-2
CASRETGEYGYTF
TGTGCCAGCAGAGAAACAGGGGAATATGGCTACACCTTC
>NA|TRBV29-1|NA|TRBJ1-1
CSVEDGTALRGAFF
TGCAGCGTTGAAGATGGTACAGCCCTCCGTGGGGCTTTCTTT
>NA|TRBV4-1|NA|TRBJ2-5
CASSQVYREETQYF
TGCGCCAGCAGCCAAGTCTACAGGGAAGAGACCCAGTACTTC
>NA|TRBV6-1|NA|TRBJ2-7
CASSESPTVYEQYF
TGTGCCAGCAGTGAATCCCCGACAGTTTACGAGCAGTACTTC
>TRBD1|TRBV6-1|NA|TRBJ1-2
CASSGPGQGARGYTF
TGTGCCAGCAGTGGACCGGGACAGGGGGCCCGTGGCTACACCTTC
>NA|TRBV11-1|NA|TRBJ2-5
CASSLRAQETQYF
TGTGCCAGCAGCTTACGAGCCCAAGAGACCCAGTACTTC
>NA|TRBV2|NA|TRBJ2-5
CASSAAGAGFGGQYF
TGTGCCAGCAGCGCTGCGGGGGCCGGTTTCGGTGGCCAGTACTTC
>TRBD1|TRBV10-3|few|TRBJ1-1
CAISEMDRVTEAFF
TGTGCCATCAGTGAGATGGACAGGGTGACTGAAGCTTTCTTT
>TRBD1|TRBV27|NA|TRBJ1-6
CASSWGTGGLGNSPLHF
TGTGCCAGCAGTTGGGGGACAGGGGGCTTGGGCAATTCACCCCTCCACTTT
>NA|TRBV10-2|NA|TRBJ1-1
CASSLGQGTTEAFF
TGCGCCAGCAGTCTCGGACAAGGAACCACTGAAGCTTTCTTT
>NA|TRBV5-1|NA|TRBJ1-2
CASSFQGPGDGGYTF
TGCGCCAGCAGCTTTCAGGGGCCGGGTGACGGTGGCTACACCTTC
>NA|TRBV7-9|NA|TRBJ2-6
CASTKRVSAGANVLTF
TGTGCCAGCACCAAACGGGTTTCGGCTGGGGCCAACGTCCTGACTTTC
>TRBD1|TRBV10-3|few|TRBJ1-2
CAISDPGQGNYGYTF
TGTGCCATCAGTGACCCCGGACAGGGGAATTATGGCTACACCTTC
>TRBD1|TRBV5-1|few|TRBJ1-6
CASSALPGQGNSPLHF
TGCGCCAGCAGCGCCCTCCCGGGACAGGGTAATTCACCCCTCCACTTT
>NA|TRBV5-6|NA|TRBJ1-1
CASSSTGRGAEAFF
TGTGCCAGCAGCTCAACAGGGAGGGGGGCTGAAGCTTTCTTT
>NA|TRBV7-2|once|TRBJ1-4
CASSFIAREKLFF
TGTGCCAGCAGCTTCATTGCGAGGGAAAAACTGTTTTTT
>NA|TRBV19|NA|TRBJ1-2
CASSISVIRGSYGYTF
TGTGCCAGTAGTATTTCAGTTATTCGGGGGAGCTATGGCTACACCTTC
>TRBD2|TRBV7-2|NA|TRBJ2-7
CASSSSPGTRRNEQYF
TGTGCCAGCAGCTCCTCTCCCGGGACTAGACGCAACGAGCAGTACTTC